Listed here is a single TCR beta chain. What it recognizes is unknown. TCRdb's table, derived via immunoSEQ multiplex PCR, lists solely in-frame clones and lacks some. The sample has about 560,000 clones; around 76% are singletons. There were only Caucasian adults among the donors, and all lived in Nashville, Tennessee. The source of the sample is a study of shared clonotypes between healthy human individuals. Study findings and constraints: Sampling included only blood; tissue repertoires likely differ.

The CDR3 has 11 residues. This chain connects TRBV21-1 to TRBJ2-1; the table assigns TRBD2, which was not confirmed against the DNA. TRBV21-1 is marked as a pseudogene. The sequence derives from a woman between 40 and 50 years old in good health. Some clones in this sample may be carry-over from other donors' samples. Sequenced: PBMCs. CDR3 loop: CASILYNEQFF. The CDR3 region has the DNA TGTGCCAGCATCCTTTACAATGAGCAGTTCTTC.